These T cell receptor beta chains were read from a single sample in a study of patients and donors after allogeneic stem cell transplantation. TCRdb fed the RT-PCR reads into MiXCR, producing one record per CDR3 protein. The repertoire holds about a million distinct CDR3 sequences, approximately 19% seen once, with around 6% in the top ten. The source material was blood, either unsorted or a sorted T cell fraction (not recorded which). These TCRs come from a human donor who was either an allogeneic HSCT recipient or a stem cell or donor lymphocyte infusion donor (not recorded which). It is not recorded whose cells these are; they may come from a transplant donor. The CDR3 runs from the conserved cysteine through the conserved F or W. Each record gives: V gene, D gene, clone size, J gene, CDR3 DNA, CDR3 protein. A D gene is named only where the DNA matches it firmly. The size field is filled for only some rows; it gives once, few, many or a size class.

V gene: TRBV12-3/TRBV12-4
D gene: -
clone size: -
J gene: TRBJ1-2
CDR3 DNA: TGTGCCAGCAGACAGACCAGGGTTGGAGAAGGGAACTATGGCTACACCTTC
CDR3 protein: CASRQTRVGEGNYGYTF

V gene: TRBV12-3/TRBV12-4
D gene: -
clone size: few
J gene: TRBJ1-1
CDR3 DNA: TGTGCCAGCACCATTATCCCGGGACAATTGGCTTTCTTT
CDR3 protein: CASTIIPGQLAFF

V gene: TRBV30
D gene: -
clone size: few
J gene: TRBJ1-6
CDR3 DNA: TGTGCCTGGACCGAGGGCTCACCCCTCCACTTT
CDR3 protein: CAWTEGSPLHF

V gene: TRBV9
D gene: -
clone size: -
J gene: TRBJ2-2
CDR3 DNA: TGTGCCAGCAGCGTAGCTGCGGGACAGAACACCGGGGAGCTGTTTTTT
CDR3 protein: CASSVAAGQNTGELFF

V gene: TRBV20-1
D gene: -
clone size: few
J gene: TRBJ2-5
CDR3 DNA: TGCAGTGCTAGATGGGGGGTCAAGCGGGAGACCCAGTACTTC
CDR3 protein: CSARWGVKRETQYF

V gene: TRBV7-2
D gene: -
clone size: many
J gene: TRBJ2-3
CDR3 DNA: TGTGCCAGCAGCCGAGGCTTGGATACGCAGTATTTT
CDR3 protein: CASSRGLDTQYF

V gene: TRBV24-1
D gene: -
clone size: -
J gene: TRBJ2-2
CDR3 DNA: TGTGCCACCAGTACCTCAGGGGTCGCGGGGCAGGGGGAGCTGTTTTTT
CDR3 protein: CATSTSGVAGQGELFF

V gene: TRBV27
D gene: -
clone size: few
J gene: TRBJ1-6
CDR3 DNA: TGTGCCAGCAGTTTAACCTACAGGGTCTTCAATTCACCCCTCCACTTT
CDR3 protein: CASSLTYRVFNSPLHF

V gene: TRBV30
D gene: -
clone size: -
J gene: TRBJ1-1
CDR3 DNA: TGTGCCTGGAGCCGTCCGGGATTCATGAACACTGAAGCTTTCTTT
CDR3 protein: CAWSRPGFMNTEAFF

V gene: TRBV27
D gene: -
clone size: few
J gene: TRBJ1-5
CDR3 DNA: TGTGCCAGCAGTTCGGGCCTGGGGAGCAATCAGCCCCAGCATTTT
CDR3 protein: CASSSGLGSNQPQHF

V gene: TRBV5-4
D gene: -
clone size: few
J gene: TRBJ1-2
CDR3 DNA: TGTGCCTACCATGATTCCGGGGGTAACTATGGCTACACCTTC
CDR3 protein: CAYHDSGGNYGYTF

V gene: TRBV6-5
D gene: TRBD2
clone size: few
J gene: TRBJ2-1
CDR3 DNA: TGTGCCAGCAGTTACTCGAAGGGGGGACTAGGCTACAATGAGCAGTTCTTC
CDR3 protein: CASSYSKGGLGYNEQFF

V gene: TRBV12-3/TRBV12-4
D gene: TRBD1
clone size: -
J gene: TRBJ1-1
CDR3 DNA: TGTGCCAGCAGTGGTAGGACAGGGTGGAACACTGAAGCTTTCTTT
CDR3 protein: CASSGRTGWNTEAFF

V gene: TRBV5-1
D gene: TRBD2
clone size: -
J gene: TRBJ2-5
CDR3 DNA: TGCGCCAGCACGACTAGCGGAAAAGAGACCCAGTACTTC
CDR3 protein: CASTTSGKETQYF

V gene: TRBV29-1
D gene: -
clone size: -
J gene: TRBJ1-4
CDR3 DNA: TGCAGCGGTGCCCTTAATGAAAAACTGTTTTTT
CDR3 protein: CSGALNEKLFF

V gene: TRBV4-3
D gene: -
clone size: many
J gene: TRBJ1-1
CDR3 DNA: TGCGCCAGCAGCCAAGACAGGGGGAACACTGAAGCTTTCTTT
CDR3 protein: CASSQDRGNTEAFF

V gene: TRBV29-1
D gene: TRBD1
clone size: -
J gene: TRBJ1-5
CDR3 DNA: TGCAGCGTTGAAGTCGGGGACAGACTCCAGCATTTT
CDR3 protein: CSVEVGDRLQHF

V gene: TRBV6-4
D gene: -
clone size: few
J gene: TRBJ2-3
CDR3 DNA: TGTGCCAGCAGTGACGGTGGGGGGAGCACAGATACGCAGTATTTT
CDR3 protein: CASSDGGGSTDTQYF

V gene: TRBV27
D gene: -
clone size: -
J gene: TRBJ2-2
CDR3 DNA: TGTGCCAGCAGTTTATCAGCAGCTAGCCGCGGGGAGCTGTTTTTT
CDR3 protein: CASSLSAASRGELFF

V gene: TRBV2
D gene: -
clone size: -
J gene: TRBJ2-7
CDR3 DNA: TGTGCCAGCAGTGAATACGTTACCGGGTACGAGCAGTACTTC
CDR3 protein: CASSEYVTGYEQYF

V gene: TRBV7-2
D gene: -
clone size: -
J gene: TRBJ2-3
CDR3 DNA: TGTGCCAGCAGCTTCCGGGACTGGGGCGCAGATACGCAGTATTTT
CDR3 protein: CASSFRDWGADTQYF

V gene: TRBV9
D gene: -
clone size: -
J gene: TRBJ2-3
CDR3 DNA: TGTGCCAGCAGCGTAACGGCATGGACAAATACGCAGTATTTT
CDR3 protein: CASSVTAWTNTQYF

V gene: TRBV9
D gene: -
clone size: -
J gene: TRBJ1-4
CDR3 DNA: TGTGCCAGCAGCGTAGCGGCAGGGGACGCTCGGGGAGAAAAACTGTTTTTT
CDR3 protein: CASSVAAGDARGEKLFF

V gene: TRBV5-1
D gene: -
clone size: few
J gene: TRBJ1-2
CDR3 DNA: TGCGCCAGCAGCTTCGGGGCCTCCTATGGCTACACCTTC
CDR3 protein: CASSFGASYGYTF

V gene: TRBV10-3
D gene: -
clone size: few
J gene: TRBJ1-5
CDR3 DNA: TGTGCCATCAGTGAGTTCAGTAATCAGCCCCAGCATTTT
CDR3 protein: CAISEFSNQPQHF

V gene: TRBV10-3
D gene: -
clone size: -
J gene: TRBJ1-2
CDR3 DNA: TGTGCCATCAGTGAGGTGGCAGAAGTCTATGGCTACACCTTC
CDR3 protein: CAISEVAEVYGYTF

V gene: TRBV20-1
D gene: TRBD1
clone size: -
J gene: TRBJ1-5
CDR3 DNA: TGCAGTGCTAGGGACAGGGGGTTTCGAAATCAGCCCCAGCATTTT
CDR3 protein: CSARDRGFRNQPQHF

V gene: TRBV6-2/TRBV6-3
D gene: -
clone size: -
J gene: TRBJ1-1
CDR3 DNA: TGTGCCAGCAGTTATTCGGGAGGTGGAGCTTTCTTT
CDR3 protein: CASSYSGGGAFF

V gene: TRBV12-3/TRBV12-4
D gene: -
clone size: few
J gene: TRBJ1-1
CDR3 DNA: TGTGCCAGCAGTTCCGGTCGTTATACCACTGAAGCTTTCTTT
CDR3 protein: CASSSGRYTTEAFF

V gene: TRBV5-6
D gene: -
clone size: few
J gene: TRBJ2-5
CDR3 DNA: TGTGCCAGCAGCTTGAGTTGGCCCCAGGGCCGGAATTACCAAGAGACCCAGTACTTC
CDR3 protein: CASSLSWPQGRNYQETQYF

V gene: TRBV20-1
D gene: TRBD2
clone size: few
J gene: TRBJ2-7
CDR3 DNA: TGCAGTGCCAGGGGGGGGCTAGCGGGAGTGGGCGAGCAGTACTTC
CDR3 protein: CSARGGLAGVGEQYF

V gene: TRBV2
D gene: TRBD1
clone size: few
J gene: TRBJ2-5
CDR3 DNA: TGTGCCAGCAGGTACAGGGGCCAAGAGACCCAGTACTTC
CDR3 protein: CASRYRGQETQYF

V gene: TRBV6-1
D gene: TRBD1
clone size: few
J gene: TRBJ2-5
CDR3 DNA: TGTGCCAGCAGGGAAGGACAGGGGAGGACGGAGACCCAGTACTTC
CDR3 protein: CASREGQGRTETQYF

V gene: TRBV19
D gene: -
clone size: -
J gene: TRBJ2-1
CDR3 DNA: TGTGCCAGTAGTATAGTCGATGAGCAGTTCTTC
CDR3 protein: CASSIVDEQFF

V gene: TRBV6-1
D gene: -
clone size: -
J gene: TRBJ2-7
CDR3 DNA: TGTGCCAGCAGATTATTTGGTCTAGACAGGGACTCATACGAGCAGTACTTC
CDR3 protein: CASRLFGLDRDSYEQYF

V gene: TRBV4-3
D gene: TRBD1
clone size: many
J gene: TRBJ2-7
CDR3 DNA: TGCGCCAGCAGCCCGGGACAGCAAGGGTACGAGCAGTACTTC
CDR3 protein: CASSPGQQGYEQYF

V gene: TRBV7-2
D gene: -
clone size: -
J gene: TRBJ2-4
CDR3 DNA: TGTGCCAGCAGCTTAAGTGGTAATCAGTACTTC
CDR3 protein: CASSLSGNQYF

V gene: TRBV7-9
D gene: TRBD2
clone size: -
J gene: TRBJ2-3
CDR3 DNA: TGTGCCAGCAAAGGGTCGGAGGGACTAACCACAGATACGCAGTATTTT
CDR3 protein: CASKGSEGLTTDTQYF

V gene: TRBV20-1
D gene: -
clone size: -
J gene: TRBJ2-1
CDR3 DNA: TGCAGTGCCCCCGAGGATAGCTTGCAGTTCTTC
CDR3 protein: CSAPEDSLQFF

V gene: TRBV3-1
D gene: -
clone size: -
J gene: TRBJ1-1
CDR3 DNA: TGTGCCAGCAGCCAATACGGAATAAACACTGAAGCTTTCTTT
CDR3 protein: CASSQYGINTEAFF